This T cell receptor beta chain was profiled in a study of Tregs in tolerant kidney transplant recipients (dated by TCRdb to about 2019). For the wider study: Related donors were used in the transplants with nonmyeloablative bone marrow transplantation, and mixed chimerism was transient in the human trials. The study used TCRbeta sequencing to identify donor-specific regulatory T cells before combined kidney and bone marrow transplantation, then tracked those cells after transplant.

Genomic DNA was extracted from sorted cells with the QIAGEN DNeasy Blood and Tissue Kit for TCRbeta CDR3 sequencing. High-throughput TCRbeta CDR3 sequencing, which included PCR amplification with bias correction and internal controls, was done commercially through immunoSEQ. For the original study's pipeline: Unique productive TCRbeta sequences were defined by CDR3 nucleotide sequence when primers matched and otherwise by CDR3 amino acid sequence together with Vbeta and Jbeta genes. Sorting error was corrected by removing sequences shared between sorted populations at a frequency ratio of 2:1 or less, and the remaining shared sequences were assigned to the higher population. Donor-reactive sequences were defined as at least 5-fold expanded in CFSE-low cells versus unstimulated cells, with frequency of at least 0.01% in CFSE-low cells. Repertoire divergence was quantified by Jensen-Shannon divergence using the top 100 TCRbeta sequences ranked by frequency. For samples with multiple sequencing runs, sorting error was corrected in each run separately before the runs were combined. Not all clones reach the TCRdb copy of this immuneACCESS table, which keeps in-frame sequences only. Checked studies attribute under half of the gap to unresolved V genes and leave the rest unexplained. Clonal size and the V and J genes are those of that table, whereas D and trimming came from the DNA. The sample records roughly 64,000 clones, 95% to 98% of which are singletons. The ten biggest clones cover 0.34% of the sample.

In light of the paper, this sample's time point label describes: blood sample drawn before combined kidney and bone marrow transplant. Unstimulated Tregs (CD4+CD25+CD127-), CD4+ non-Tregs (CD4+CD25-), CD4 and CD8 cells were FACS-sorted from thawed PBMCs. Prior to Treg sorting, thawed PBMCs were rested overnight with 200 IU/ml IL-2 at 37 degrees C. The patients were a few recipients of combined kidney and bone marrow transplants from the ITN036ST trial, and samples were available only for these trial subjects. Healthy control blood was processed to PBMCs by Ficoll density gradient and cryopreserved, and patient PBMCs were collected before and after transplant. Study-wide conclusions, independent of this receptor: In tolerant patients, donor-specific Tregs expanded more than Tregs overall, which suggests antigen-driven rather than nonspecific expansion. Expanding Tregs with activated donor B cells appeared to identify the most biologically relevant and donor-specific TCRbeta repertoire. PCR primers changed over time for some patients, so nucleotide-level comparison across those patients' samples was not possible. Because only a small number of patients were included, the study had limitations, and the results will need to be validated in larger populations as well as under other immunosuppression protocols. Biological reproducibility was not examined directly, but technical replication error appeared to be minimal.

From the germline V gene (reference sequence), CDR1 is DFQATT and CDR2 is SNEGSKA. V and J are truncated by 6 bases and 6 bases respectively, leaving an intervening sequence of 8 bases. The CDR3, cysteine through phenylalanine, is 10 amino acids long. Only CDR3 DNA remains: 30 bases, in frame from the first base. This clone was seen a handful of times. Its antigen has not been determined. Base qualities are not at hand, and no much larger clone is one base apart. The sequence links TRBV20-1 to TRBJ1-2, with the D segment identity uncertain. The specimen was Tregs from blood, collected before the transplant. This receptor was taken from a human donor who received a combined kidney and bone marrow transplant. This receptor carries the CDR3 CSARNNGYTF. The base sequence is TGCAGTGCGAGGAACAATGGCTACACCTTC.